This T cell receptor beta chain emerged from a study of cytomegalovirus exposure and HLA in healthy donors. Study results and limitations: Among immune exposure information, only CMV serostatus was available.

To note about this clone: Its antigen remains unknown.

The V end lost 3 bases, the J end lost 8 bases, and 5 bases lay between the germline ends. From germline, CDR1 is MDHEN and CDR2 SYDVKM. The CDR3 totals 11 residues. The PCR was carried out with 60 Vbeta primers and 13 Jbeta primers. Assay: immunoSEQ multiplex PCR; the TCRdb copy retains only in-frame clones and omits some. The sample lists around 130,000 clones, 81% seen once, with around 0.67% in the top ten. The origin of this receptor is a man between 18 and 35 years old in good health and CMV-seronegative. Sequenced material: PBMCs. The chain has TRBV28 and TRBJ2-1; D remains unclear. The CDR3 nucleotides are TGTGCCAGCAGTTTGCGCGATGAGCAGTTCTTC. This encodes CASSLRDEQFF.